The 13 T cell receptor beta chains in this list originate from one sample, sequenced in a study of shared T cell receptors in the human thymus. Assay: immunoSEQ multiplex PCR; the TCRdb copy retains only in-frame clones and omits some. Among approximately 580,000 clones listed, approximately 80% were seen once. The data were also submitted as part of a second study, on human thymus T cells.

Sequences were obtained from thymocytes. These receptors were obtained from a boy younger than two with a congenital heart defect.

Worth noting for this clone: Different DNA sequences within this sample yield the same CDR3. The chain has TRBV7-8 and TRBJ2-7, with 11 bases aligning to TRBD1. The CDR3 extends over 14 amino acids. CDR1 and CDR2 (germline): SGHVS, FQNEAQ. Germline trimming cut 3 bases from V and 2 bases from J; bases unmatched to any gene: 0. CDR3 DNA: TGTGCCAGCAGCTTGGGACAGGGGGCCTACGAGCAGTACTTC. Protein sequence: CASSLGQGAYEQYF.

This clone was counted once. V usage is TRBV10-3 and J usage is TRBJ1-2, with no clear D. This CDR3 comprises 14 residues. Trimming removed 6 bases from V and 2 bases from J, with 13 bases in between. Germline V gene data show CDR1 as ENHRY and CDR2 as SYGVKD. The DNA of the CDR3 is TGTGCCATCAGCCTAACCACGGGGAACTATGGCTACACCTTC. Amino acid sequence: CAISLTTGNYGYTF.

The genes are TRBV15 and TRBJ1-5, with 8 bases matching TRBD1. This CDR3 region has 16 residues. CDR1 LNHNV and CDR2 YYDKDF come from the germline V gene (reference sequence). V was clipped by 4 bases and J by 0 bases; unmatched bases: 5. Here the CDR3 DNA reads TGTGCCACCAGCAAAGGGACAGGCCATAGCAATCAGCCCCAGCATTTT. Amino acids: CATSKGTGHSNQPQHF.

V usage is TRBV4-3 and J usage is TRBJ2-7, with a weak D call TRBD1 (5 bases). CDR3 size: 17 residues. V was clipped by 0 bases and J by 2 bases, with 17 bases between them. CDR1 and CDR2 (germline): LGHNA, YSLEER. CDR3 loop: CASSQDSTAGPPYEQYF. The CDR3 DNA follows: TGCGCCAGCAGCCAAGATTCTACGGCAGGGCCCCCCTACGAGCAGTACTTC.

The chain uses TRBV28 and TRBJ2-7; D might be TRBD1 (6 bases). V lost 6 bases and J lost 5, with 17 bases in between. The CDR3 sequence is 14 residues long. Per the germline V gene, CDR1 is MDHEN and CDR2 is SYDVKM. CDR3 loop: CASSPGHHYNEQYF. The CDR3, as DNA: TGTGCCAGCAGCCCGGGACATCATTACAACGAGCAGTACTTC.

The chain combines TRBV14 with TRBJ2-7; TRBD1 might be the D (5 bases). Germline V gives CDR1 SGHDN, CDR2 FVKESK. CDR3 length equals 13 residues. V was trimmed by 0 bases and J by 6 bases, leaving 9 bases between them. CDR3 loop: CASSQDLGAEQYF. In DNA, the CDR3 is TGTGCCAGCAGCCAAGATCTAGGGGCCGAGCAGTACTTC. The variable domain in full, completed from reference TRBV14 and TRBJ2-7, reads EAGVTQFPSHSVIEKGQTVTLRCDPISGHDNLYWYRRVMGKEIKFLLHFVKESKQDESGMPNNRFLAERTGGTYSTLKVQPAELEDSGVYFCASSQDLGAEQYFGPGTRLTVT.

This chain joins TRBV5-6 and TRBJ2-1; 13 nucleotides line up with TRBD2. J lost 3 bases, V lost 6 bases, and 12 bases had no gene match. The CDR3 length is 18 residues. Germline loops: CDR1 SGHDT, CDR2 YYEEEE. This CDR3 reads CASTSTSGRAPSYNEQFF. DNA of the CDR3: TGTGCCAGCACCTCAACTAGCGGGAGGGCCCCGAGCTACAATGAGCAGTTCTTC.

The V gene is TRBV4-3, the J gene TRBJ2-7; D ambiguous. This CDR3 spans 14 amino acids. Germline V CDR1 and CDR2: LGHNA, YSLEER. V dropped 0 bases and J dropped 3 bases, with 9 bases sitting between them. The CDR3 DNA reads TGCGCCAGCAGCCAAGACTATCATAACTACGAGCAGTACTTC. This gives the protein CASSQDYHNYEQYF.

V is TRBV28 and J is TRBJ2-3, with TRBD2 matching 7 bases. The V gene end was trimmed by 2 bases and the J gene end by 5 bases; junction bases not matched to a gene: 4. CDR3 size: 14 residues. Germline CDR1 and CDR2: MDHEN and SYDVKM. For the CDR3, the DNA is TGTGCCAGCAGTTTAGGGGGGAGGGGAGATACGCAGTATTTT. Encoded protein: CASSLGGRGDTQYF.

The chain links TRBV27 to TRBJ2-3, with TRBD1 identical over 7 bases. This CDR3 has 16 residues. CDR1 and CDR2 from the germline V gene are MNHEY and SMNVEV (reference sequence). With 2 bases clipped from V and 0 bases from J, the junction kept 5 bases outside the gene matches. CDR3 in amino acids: CASSLPGQESTDTQYF. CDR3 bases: TGTGCCAGCAGTTTACCTGGACAGGAAAGCACAGATACGCAGTATTTT.

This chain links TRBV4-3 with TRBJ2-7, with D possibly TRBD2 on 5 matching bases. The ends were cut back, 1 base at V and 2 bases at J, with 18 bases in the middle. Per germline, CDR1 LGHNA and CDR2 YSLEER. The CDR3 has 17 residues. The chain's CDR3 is CASSQVLSSGNPYEQYF. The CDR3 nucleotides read TGCGCCAGCAGCCAAGTGCTTAGCTCGGGAAACCCCTACGAGCAGTACTTC.

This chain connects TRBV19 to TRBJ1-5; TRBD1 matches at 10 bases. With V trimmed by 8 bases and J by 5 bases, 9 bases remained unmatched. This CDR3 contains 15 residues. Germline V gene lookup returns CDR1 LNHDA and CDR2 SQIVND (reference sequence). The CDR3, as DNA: TGTGCCAGTTCCCCTGACAGGGGGCGCGATCAGCCCCAGCATTTT. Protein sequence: CASSPDRGRDQPQHF.

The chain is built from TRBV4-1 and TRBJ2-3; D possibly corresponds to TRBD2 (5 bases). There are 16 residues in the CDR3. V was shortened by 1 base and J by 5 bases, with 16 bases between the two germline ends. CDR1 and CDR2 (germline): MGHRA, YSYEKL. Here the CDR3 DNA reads TGCGCCAGCAGCCAAGGTTTCCAGCGGCGCGGAGATACGCAGTATTTT. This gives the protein CASSQGFQRRGDTQYF.